A selection of T cell receptor beta chains follows, all from one sample in a study of blood T cell repertoires in COVID-19. Data came from immunoSEQ multiplex PCR; TCRdb stores just in-frame clones and leaves some out. The sample lists roughly 260,000 clones; approximately 90% were seen once. Sequencing was carried out using peripheral blood. These receptors were taken from a woman aged 40 to 50 who had recovered from COVID-19. Both conserved end residues are part of each CDR3. D genes are given only for firm matches. Some rows mark clone size as missing; the rest say once, few, many or name a class of expanded clone.

abundance | j_gene | v_gene | d_gene | CDR3nt | CDR3aa
NA | TRBJ1-1 | TRBV5-1 | NA | TGCGCCAGCAGTCTGGACCCCGGGGACGGGGGGACTGAAGCTTTCTTT | CASSLDPGDGGTEAFF
NA | TRBJ2-3 | TRBV2 | TRBD1 | TGTGCCAGCAGTGTTTCAGGGGGCTCAGATACGCAGTATTTT | CASSVSGGSDTQYF
NA | TRBJ2-1 | TRBV6-1 | NA | TGTGCCAGCAGTGAACGGGGAAATGAGCAGTTCTTC | CASSERGNEQFF
once | TRBJ2-5 | TRBV7-2 | NA | TGTGCCAGCAGCGTAGGTTTCAGGGGTGGGGAGACCCAGTACTTC | CASSVGFRGGETQYF
NA | TRBJ2-7 | TRBV5-1 | TRBD1 | TGCGCCAGCAGCGGTGGACAGGGGAGTTACGAGCAGTACTTC | CASSGGQGSYEQYF
NA | TRBJ2-2 | TRBV28 | NA | TGTGCCAGCAGGAGTACAGGGTCGGGCACCGGGGAGCTGTTTTTT | CASRSTGSGTGELFF
NA | TRBJ2-7 | TRBV7-2 | TRBD2 | TGTGCCAGCAGCTTAGGAGGGACTAGCGGAACCTACGAGCAGTACTTC | CASSLGGTSGTYEQYF
NA | TRBJ2-1 | TRBV28 | TRBD2 | TGTGCCAGCAGTCCCGGGACTAGCGGGGTGGGTCCGCAGTTCTTC | CASSPGTSGVGPQFF
NA | TRBJ2-2 | TRBV13 | NA | TGTGCCAGCAGCCCGAGGGTGAAGGGGAACACCGGGGAGCTGTTTTTT | CASSPRVKGNTGELFF
NA | TRBJ2-1 | TRBV5-6 | NA | TGTGCCAGCAGCCAAAGCCTAGGGGTGCGGAGTAGTTCCTACAATGAGCAGTTCTTC | CASSQSLGVRSSSYNEQFF
NA | TRBJ1-2 | TRBV5-8 | NA | TGTGCCAGCAGCCCACTGACAGCTTATGGCTACACCTTC | CASSPLTAYGYTF
NA | TRBJ1-2 | TRBV4-3 | NA | TGCGCCAGCAGCCAAGCCCCAGGGGTCTATGGCTACACCTTC | CASSQAPGVYGYTF
NA | TRBJ1-1 | TRBV14 | TRBD1 | TGTGCCAGCAGCACTTACAGGGGCAACACTGAAGCTTTCTTT | CASSTYRGNTEAFF
NA | TRBJ2-2 | TRBV28 | TRBD1 | TGTGCCAGCAGTGAAATCCGGACAGGGAAGGGTTCCGGGGAGCTGTTTTTT | CASSEIRTGKGSGELFF
NA | TRBJ2-5 | TRBV5-4 | TRBD2 | TGTGCCAGCAGCTTGCTCCTCGGCGGGGGGCAAAAGGGGGAGACCCAGTACTTC | CASSLLLGGGQKGETQYF
NA | TRBJ2-7 | TRBV28 | NA | TGTGCCAGCCACTCCCCCAGGGGACGCTACGAGCAGTACTTC | CASHSPRGRYEQYF
NA | TRBJ1-4 | TRBV20-1 | NA | TGCAGTGCCTTAGATGAAAAACTGTTTTTT | CSALDEKLFF
NA | TRBJ2-7 | TRBV19 | TRBD1 | TGTGCCAGTAGTATCGGGACAGTGGGTGGGCAGCAGTACTTC | CASSIGTVGGQQYF
NA | TRBJ2-3 | TRBV5-4 | NA | TGTGCCAGCAGCAGTAATACAGGGCTTGGCACAGATACGCAGTATTTT | CASSSNTGLGTDTQYF
NA | TRBJ2-2 | TRBV4-1 | TRBD1 | TGCGCCAGCAGCCATAAAGGGACAGAGGACGGGGAGCTGTTTTTT | CASSHKGTEDGELFF